This record concerns one T cell receptor (gamma chain) sequence. The data derive from a study of gamma-delta chains in newborns, infants, children. The wider study: Microbial exposure reportedly drives polyclonal innate γδ T cell expansion after birth.

CDR3 length: 16 residues. Germline V gene lookup returns CDR1 GITISATS and CDR2 ISYDGTV (reference sequence). TCRdb repeated clone calling on the reads with CATT. This sample contains more than 80 gamma-chain clones. No J gene was named, though the V gene is TRGV9. Input material: blood. The receptor comes from a child who received the measles vaccine. This table probably holds off-target reads from a library built for another chain. CDR3 residues: CACDTVIVGGTAQLFF. CDR3 DNA sequence: TGTGCCTGTGACACCGTAATCGTAGGGGGGACAGCACAACTCTTCTTT.